This TCR beta chain was identified during a study of shared clonotypes between healthy human individuals. This CDR3 has 14 amino acids. The V gene's germline CDR1 is MGHDK and CDR2 SYGVNS. Trimming stripped 5 bases from V and 4 bases from J, with 12 bases between. Whole-study results and caveats: Estimated clonotype richness was generally higher in naive than memory subsets.

The genomic DNA of each subset was split evenly across several immunoSEQ plates. For sorted subsets, about 200 ng DNA per replicate equaled 30,000 or so T cell genomes. Some clones are missing from TCRdb's copy, which holds only in-frame ones; the method was immunoSEQ multiplex PCR. The sample holds hundreds of thousands of clones, 95% to 98% seen once. As concerns this clone: The antigen is undetermined.

CD45RO-negative, CCR7-selected cells formed the naive CD8 fraction, which excluded terminally differentiated effector memory CD45RA+ cells. The V call is TRBV25-1, the J call TRBJ1-5; possible D gene TRBD1, 5 bases. This clonotype originated in a man aged 25-40 years in good health. What was sequenced was naive CD8+ T cells sorted from blood. In DNA, the CDR3 is TGTGCCAGCAGTACGGGGGATTGGAATCAGCCCCAGCATTTT. Its protein is CASSTGDWNQPQHF.